This is a list of T cell receptor beta chains from one sample in a study of blood T cell repertoires in COVID-19. The protocol was immunoSEQ multiplex PCR, while the TCRdb copy is restricted to in-frame clones and leaves out a portion. This sample has approximately 250,000 clones, with approximately 88% found just once. Sequencing input: PBMCs or T cells enriched from blood (not recorded which). Receptor source: a woman aged 40 to 50 who had been exposed to COVID-19. Both conserved end residues are part of each CDR3. Fields, in order: J gene, V gene, CDR3 protein.

j_gene: TRBJ2-3
v_gene: TRBV2
CDR3aa: CASSVSGYPSTDTQYF

j_gene: TRBJ2-1
v_gene: TRBV23-1
CDR3aa: CASSQLSGGGTSGRGYNEQFF

j_gene: TRBJ2-1
v_gene: TRBV29-1
CDR3aa: CSVEDLFLGESNEQFF

j_gene: TRBJ1-1
v_gene: TRBV10-3
CDR3aa: CAISEQLTGNTEAFF

j_gene: TRBJ1-2
v_gene: TRBV28
CDR3aa: CASSFLGQSYGYTF

j_gene: TRBJ2-2
v_gene: TRBV6-5
CDR3aa: CASSFGQNTGELFF

j_gene: TRBJ2-1
v_gene: TRBV7-2
CDR3aa: CASSLAGTRTYNEQFF

j_gene: TRBJ1-5
v_gene: TRBV6-2/TRBV6-3
CDR3aa: CASSYSIMGQGFNQPQHF

j_gene: TRBJ2-1
v_gene: TRBV4-2
CDR3aa: CASSQGAGGPGNEQFF

j_gene: TRBJ2-3
v_gene: TRBV6-5
CDR3aa: CAHHLLTDTQYF

j_gene: TRBJ2-2
v_gene: TRBV19
CDR3aa: CASSSSSAGTGELFF

j_gene: TRBJ1-1
v_gene: TRBV5-1
CDR3aa: CASSLALGQTPEAFF

j_gene: TRBJ1-4
v_gene: TRBV19
CDR3aa: CASSMGPRPGEKLFF

j_gene: TRBJ2-7
v_gene: TRBV4-1
CDR3aa: CASSHDTESFSYEQYF

j_gene: TRBJ1-2
v_gene: TRBV7-2
CDR3aa: CASQLTEDGYTF

j_gene: TRBJ2-1
v_gene: TRBV5-1
CDR3aa: CASSLGGSSYNEQFF

j_gene: TRBJ1-5
v_gene: TRBV7-3
CDR3aa: CASSLQGGTPQHF

j_gene: TRBJ1-2
v_gene: TRBV9
CDR3aa: CASSVGGPGNYGYTF

j_gene: TRBJ1-6
v_gene: TRBV19
CDR3aa: CASSPTNNSPLHF

j_gene: TRBJ1-1
v_gene: TRBV25-1
CDR3aa: CASSEYRVSAEAFF

j_gene: TRBJ2-7
v_gene: TRBV9
CDR3aa: CASSLNAVPYEQYF

j_gene: TRBJ2-1
v_gene: TRBV7-2
CDR3aa: CASSAASYNEQFF

j_gene: TRBJ2-1
v_gene: TRBV5-1
CDR3aa: CASSSRTDHNEQFF

j_gene: TRBJ1-4
v_gene: TRBV5-1
CDR3aa: CASSNPGQGEKLFF

j_gene: TRBJ2-1
v_gene: TRBV15
CDR3aa: CATSRDQEAYNEQFF

j_gene: TRBJ1-5
v_gene: TRBV4-1
CDR3aa: CASSQENGGGAGQPQHF

j_gene: TRBJ2-1
v_gene: TRBV10-3
CDR3aa: CAIRAGTGTDEQFF

j_gene: TRBJ2-1
v_gene: TRBV7-3
CDR3aa: CASSLSQGLGNEQFF

j_gene: TRBJ1-2
v_gene: TRBV3-1/TRBV3-2
CDR3aa: CASSQEQIYGYTF

j_gene: TRBJ1-2
v_gene: TRBV11-3
CDR3aa: CASSPRNWIYGYTF

j_gene: TRBJ2-3
v_gene: TRBV5-1
CDR3aa: CASTLGGAGTDTQYF

j_gene: TRBJ2-2
v_gene: TRBV7-9
CDR3aa: CASRPSGSGGELFF

j_gene: TRBJ2-1
v_gene: TRBV7-2
CDR3aa: CASRLQGDEQFF

j_gene: TRBJ2-1
v_gene: TRBV6-5
CDR3aa: CASSYSRGHEQFF

j_gene: TRBJ1-1
v_gene: TRBV7-9
CDR3aa: CASTSRGGSNTEAFF

j_gene: TRBJ1-5
v_gene: TRBV6-5
CDR3aa: CASSVSAISNQPQHF

j_gene: TRBJ2-1
v_gene: TRBV11-2
CDR3aa: CASSLAGLSGKSYNEQFF

j_gene: TRBJ1-5
v_gene: TRBV21-1
CDR3aa: CASSKKGGQGFVNQPQHF

j_gene: TRBJ2-7
v_gene: TRBV27
CDR3aa: CASSKQGYEQYF

j_gene: TRBJ1-6
v_gene: TRBV30
CDR3aa: CAWSPSRLLNSPLHF

j_gene: TRBJ1-2
v_gene: TRBV28
CDR3aa: CASSFPQGGSPDYGYTF

j_gene: TRBJ2-3
v_gene: TRBV5-1
CDR3aa: CASSRVEVGASTDTQYF